This T cell receptor (beta chain) was sequenced for a study of sequential checkpoint blockade in melanoma. Across the whole study: After both sequences, patients received maintenance nivolumab.

The treatment was: randomized to nivolumab then ipilimumab (arm A) or the reverse (arm B). No patient had prior DNA-damaging chemotherapy. Live CD3+CD8+ CD19− CD56− cells were sorted from PBMCs. Data came from immunoSEQ multiplex PCR; TCRdb stores just in-frame clones and leaves some out. The sample carries 5,000 or so clones, about 78% recorded once. This clone showed up just a few times. A read error is likely here: a far larger clone is one base away. The germline V gene has CDR1 SGHRS and CDR2 YFSETQ. The CDR3 runs 13 residues. This chain uses TRBV5-1 with TRBJ1-2; 8 nucleotides align to TRBD1. This clonotype originated in a human donor with melanoma. The sequencing here drew on CD8+ T cells sorted from blood (inferred from file names), taken from a patient given nivolumab and ipilimumab in sequence. In DNA form, the CDR3 reads TGCGCCAGCAGCTTGGCAGGGGGCTGGGGCTGCACCTTC. Residues: CASSLAGGWGCTF.